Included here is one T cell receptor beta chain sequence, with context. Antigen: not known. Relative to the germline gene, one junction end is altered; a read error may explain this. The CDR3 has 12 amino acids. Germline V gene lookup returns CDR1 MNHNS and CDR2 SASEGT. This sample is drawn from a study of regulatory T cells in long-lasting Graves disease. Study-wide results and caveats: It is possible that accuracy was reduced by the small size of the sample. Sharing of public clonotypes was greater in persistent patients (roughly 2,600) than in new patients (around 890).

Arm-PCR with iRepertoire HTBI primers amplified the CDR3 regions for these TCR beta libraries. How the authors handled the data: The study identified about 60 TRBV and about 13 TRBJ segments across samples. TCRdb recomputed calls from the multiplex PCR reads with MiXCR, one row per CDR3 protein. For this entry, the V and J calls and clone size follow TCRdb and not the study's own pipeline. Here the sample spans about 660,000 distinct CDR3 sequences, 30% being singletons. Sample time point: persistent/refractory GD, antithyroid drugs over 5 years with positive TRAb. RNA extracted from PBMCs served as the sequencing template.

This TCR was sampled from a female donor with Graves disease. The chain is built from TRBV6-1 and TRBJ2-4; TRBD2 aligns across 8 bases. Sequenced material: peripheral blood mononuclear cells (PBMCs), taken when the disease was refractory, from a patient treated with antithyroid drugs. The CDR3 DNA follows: TGTGCCAGCAGGCAACGAGGGACTAGGGAGTTCTTC. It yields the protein CASRQRGTREFF.